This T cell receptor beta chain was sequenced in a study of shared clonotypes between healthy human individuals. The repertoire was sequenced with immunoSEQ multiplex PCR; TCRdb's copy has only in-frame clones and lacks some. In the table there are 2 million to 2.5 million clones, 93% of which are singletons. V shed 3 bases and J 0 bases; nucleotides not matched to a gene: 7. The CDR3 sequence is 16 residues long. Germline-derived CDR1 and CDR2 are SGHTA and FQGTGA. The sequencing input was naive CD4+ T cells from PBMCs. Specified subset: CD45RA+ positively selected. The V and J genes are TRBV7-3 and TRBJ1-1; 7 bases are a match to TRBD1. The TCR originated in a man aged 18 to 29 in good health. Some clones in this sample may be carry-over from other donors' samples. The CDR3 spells CASSFRDRGMNTEAFF. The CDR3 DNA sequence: TGTGCCAGCAGCTTCCGGGACAGAGGTATGAACACTGAAGCTTTCTTT.